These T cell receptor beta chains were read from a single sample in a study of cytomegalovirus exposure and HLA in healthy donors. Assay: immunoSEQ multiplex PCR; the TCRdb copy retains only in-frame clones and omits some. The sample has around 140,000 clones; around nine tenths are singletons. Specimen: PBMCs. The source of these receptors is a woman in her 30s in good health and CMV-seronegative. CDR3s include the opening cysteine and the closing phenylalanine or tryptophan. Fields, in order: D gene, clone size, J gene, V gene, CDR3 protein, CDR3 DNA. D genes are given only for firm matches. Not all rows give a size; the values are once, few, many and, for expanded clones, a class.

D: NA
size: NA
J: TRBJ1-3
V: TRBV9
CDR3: CASSVAPGVGNTIYF
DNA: TGTGCCAGCAGCGTAGCCCCGGGAGTCGGAAACACCATATATTTT

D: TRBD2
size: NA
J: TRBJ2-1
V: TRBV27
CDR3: CASSLTGGPYNEQFF
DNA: TGTGCCAGCAGTTTGACGGGAGGACCTTACAATGAGCAGTTCTTC

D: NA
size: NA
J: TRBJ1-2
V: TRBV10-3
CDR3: CAISPMTQNYGYTF
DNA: TGTGCCATCAGCCCGATGACACAGAACTATGGCTACACCTTC

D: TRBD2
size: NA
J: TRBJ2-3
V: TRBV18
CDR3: CASSPPGAGLADTDTQYF
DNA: TGTGCCAGCTCACCTCCCGGGGCGGGACTAGCGGACACAGATACGCAGTATTTT

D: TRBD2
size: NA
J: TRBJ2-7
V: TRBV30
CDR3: CAWRGGTSLYEQYF
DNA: TGTGCCTGGAGGGGGGGGACTAGCCTTTACGAGCAGTACTTC

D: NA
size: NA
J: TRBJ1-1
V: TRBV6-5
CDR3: CASTSDLWNTEAFF
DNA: TGTGCCAGCACTAGTGATCTGTGGAACACTGAAGCTTTCTTT

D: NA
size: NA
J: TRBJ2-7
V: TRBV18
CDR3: CASSNWGDKSYEQYF
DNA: TGTGCCAGCTCAAATTGGGGGGATAAGTCGTACGAGCAGTACTTC

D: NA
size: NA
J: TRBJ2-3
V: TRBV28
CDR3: CASSRGTTNSDTQYF
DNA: TGTGCCAGCAGTCGCGGGACCACAAATTCGGATACGCAGTATTTT

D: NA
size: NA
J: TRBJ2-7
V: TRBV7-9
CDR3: CASSQTAYEQYF
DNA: TGTGCCAGCAGCCAGACAGCCTACGAGCAGTACTTC

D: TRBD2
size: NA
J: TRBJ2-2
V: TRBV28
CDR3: CASSSTGLAVTGELFF
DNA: TGTGCCAGCAGTTCCACCGGACTAGCGGTAACCGGGGAGCTGTTTTTT

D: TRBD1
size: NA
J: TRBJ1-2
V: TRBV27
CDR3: CASRLTGGDGYTF
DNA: TGTGCCAGCAGGCTGACAGGGGGGGATGGCTACACCTTC

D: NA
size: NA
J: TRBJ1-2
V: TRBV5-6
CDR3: CASTFRDYRYGYTF
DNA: TGTGCCAGCACCTTCCGGGACTACAGATATGGCTACACCTTC

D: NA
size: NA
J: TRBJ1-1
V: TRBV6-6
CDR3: CASSYSSVNTEAFF
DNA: TGTGCCAGCAGTTACTCGTCGGTGAACACTGAAGCTTTCTTT

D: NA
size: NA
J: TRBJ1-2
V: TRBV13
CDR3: CASSLGLSAGRQYGYTF
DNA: TGTGCCAGCAGCTTAGGCCTAAGTGCAGGGCGACAGTATGGCTACACCTTC

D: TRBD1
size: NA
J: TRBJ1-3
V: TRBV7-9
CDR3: CASRAGTALGNTIYF
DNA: TGTGCCAGCAGAGCCGGGACAGCATTAGGAAACACCATATATTTT

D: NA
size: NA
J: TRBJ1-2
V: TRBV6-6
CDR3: CASSPPGGAGYGYTF
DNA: TGTGCCAGCAGTCCCCCGGGGGGGGCGGGCTATGGCTACACCTTC

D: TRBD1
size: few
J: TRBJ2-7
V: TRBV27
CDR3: CASRRTGGNEQYF
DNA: TGTGCCAGCAGGCGGACAGGGGGCAACGAGCAGTACTTC

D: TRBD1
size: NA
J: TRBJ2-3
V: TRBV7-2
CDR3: CASSLLQGVDTQYF
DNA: TGTGCCAGCAGCTTATTACAGGGGGTGGATACGCAGTATTTT

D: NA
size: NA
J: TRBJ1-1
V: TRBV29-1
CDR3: CSVDRRGLGTEAFF
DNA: TGCAGCGTGGACAGACGAGGGTTAGGCACTGAAGCTTTCTTT

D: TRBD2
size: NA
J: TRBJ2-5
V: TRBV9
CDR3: CASTRTSGGETQYF
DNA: TGTGCCAGCACCAGGACTAGCGGGGGTGAGACCCAGTACTTC

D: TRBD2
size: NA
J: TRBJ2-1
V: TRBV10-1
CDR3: CASSETSGRHMDEQFF
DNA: TGCGCCAGCAGTGAAACTAGCGGGAGACATATGGATGAGCAGTTCTTC

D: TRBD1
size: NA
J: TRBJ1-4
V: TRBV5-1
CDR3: CASSPQGVLEKLFF
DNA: TGCGCCAGCAGCCCACAGGGGGTTTTAGAAAAACTGTTTTTT

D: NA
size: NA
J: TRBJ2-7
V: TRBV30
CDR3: CAWSWADYYEQYF
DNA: TGTGCCTGGAGTTGGGCAGATTACTACGAGCAGTACTTC

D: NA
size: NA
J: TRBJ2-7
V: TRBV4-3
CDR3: CASSQDNSRGDGEQYF
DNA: TGCGCCAGCAGCCAAGATAACTCGCGGGGAGACGGCGAGCAGTACTTC

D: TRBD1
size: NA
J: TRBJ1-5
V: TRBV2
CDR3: CASRSTGNQPQHF
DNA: TGTGCCAGCAGATCGACAGGGAACCAGCCCCAGCATTTT

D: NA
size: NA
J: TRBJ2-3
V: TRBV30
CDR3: CAWKELADTQYF
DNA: TGTGCCTGGAAGGAGTTGGCAGATACGCAGTATTTT

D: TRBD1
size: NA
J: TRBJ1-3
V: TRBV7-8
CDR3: CASSLWGRGPGNTIYF
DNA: TGTGCCAGCAGCTTATGGGGCAGGGGGCCTGGAAACACCATATATTTT

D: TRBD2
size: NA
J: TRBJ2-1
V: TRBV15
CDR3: CATSSVSSGRFYNEQFF
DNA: TGTGCCACCAGCAGTGTTTCTAGCGGGAGATTTTACAATGAGCAGTTCTTC

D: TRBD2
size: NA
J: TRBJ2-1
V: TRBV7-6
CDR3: CASSPPTAGSYNEQFF
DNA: TGTGCCAGCAGCCCACCTACAGCGGGGTCCTACAATGAGCAGTTCTTC

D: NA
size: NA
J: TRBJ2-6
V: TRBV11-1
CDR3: CASSLARGGANVLTF
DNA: TGTGCCAGCAGCTTAGCTAGAGGTGGGGCCAACGTCCTGACTTTC